The present TCR beta chain was sequenced within a study of monozygotic twins with inflammatory bowel disease. TCRdb re-called the 5' RACE reads; every CDR3 protein appears as one record, without DNA. The sample has around 370,000 distinct CDR3 sequences, and its top ten clones hold around 2.6%. The CDR3 consists of 13 residues. The germline V gene encodes CDR1 MDHEN and CDR2 SYDVKM. Unsorted whole blood yielded the total RNA, with T cells left unselected. The rearrangement joins TRBV28 to TRBJ2-7. Material: blood. This receptor was obtained from a human donor with ulcerative colitis or Crohn's disease, or a healthy co-twin of an affected twin (not recorded which). Here the CDR3 reads CASSATASYEQYF.